Sequencing of this T cell receptor beta chain was carried out in a study of OX40 agonist ivuxolimab in advanced cancers. Study conclusions and caveats: Relative to CD4+ cells, CD8+ T cells on average had more expanded clones.

Germline V gene data show CDR1 as SSHAT and CDR2 as FNYEAQ (reference sequence). This CDR3 contains 13 residues. Generated by immunoSEQ multiplex PCR, the TCRdb table keeps only in-frame clones and is missing some. The sample has about 63,000 clones, 80% to 90% seen once. With regard to this clone: Its matching antigen is unknown. A junction end diverges from the germline sequence, so it may reflect a read error.

V is TRBV7-7 and J is TRBJ1-1, with D possibly matching TRBD1 (6 bases). This clonotype originated in an adult with an advanced solid tumor such as melanoma, head and neck, liver or kidney cancer. The sample in question was CD4+ or CD8+ T cells sorted from blood, obtained in a trial of the OX40 agonist ivuxolimab. In DNA form, the CDR3 reads TGTGCTAGCAACAGGGCAGGGAACACTGAAGCTTTCTTT. Its protein is CASNRAGNTEAFF.